Presented here are 14 T cell receptor beta chains from one specimen sequenced in a study of beta chain features in type 1 diabetes. The authors reverse transcribed all of the isolated RNA, so sequencing captured expressed TCRB transcripts. Using immunoSEQ multiplex PCR, the repertoire was profiled, and TCRdb retains in-frame clones only, with some absent. This table holds hundreds of thousands of clones, roughly 12% found once. Sequences were obtained from naive CD4+ T cells from blood. Every receptor here comes from a man between 18 and 35 years old in good health.

A note on this clone: Relative to the germline gene, one junction end is altered; a read error may explain this. CDR3 in DNA: TGTGCCAGCAGTTCCGAGACGGGGATGCACCTTTTC. Its protein is CASSSETGMHLF. The chain employs TRBV6-6 and TRBJ2-7; maybe TRBD2 (5 bases). The V gene's germline CDR1 is MNHNY and CDR2 SVGAGI (reference sequence). CDR3 length equals 12 residues.

There are a few counts of this clone. This chain joins TRBV15 and TRBJ2-2; D gene unclear. Germline V lookup: CDR1 LNHNV, CDR2 YYDKDF (reference sequence). The CDR3 covers 14 residues. With 0 bases removed from V and 6 bases from J, the gap between germline ends came to 8 bases. The CDR3, as DNA: TGTGCCACCAGCAGAGATAGCTTCTCCGGGGAGCTGTTTTTT. Its translation is CATSRDSFSGELFF.

The rearrangement links TRBV28 to TRBJ1-6; 7 bases are a match to TRBD1. V was clipped by 3 bases and J by 2 bases; unmatched bases: 7. The CDR3 runs 17 residues. The germline gives CDR1 MDHEN, CDR2 SYDVKM. CDR3 sequence (DNA): TGTGCCAGCAGTTTGGCCCTGGGACAGCCCTATAATTCACCCCTCCACTTT. Its translation: CASSLALGQPYNSPLHF.

V gene TRBV18 combines with J gene TRBJ2-3; 11 bases align to TRBD1. Losses at the gene ends were 6 bases for V and 5 bases for J; bases not matched to a gene: 7. The CDR3 has 15 amino acids. In germline, CDR1 is KGHSH, CDR2 LQKENI. CDR3 residues: CASSLGQGAEDTQYF. In DNA form, the CDR3 reads TGTGCCAGCTCCCTTGGACAGGGGGCAGAAGATACGCAGTATTTT.

This clone was counted only a few times. The genes are TRBV5-4 and TRBJ2-3, with 13 positions matching TRBD2. V shed 4 bases, J shed 2 bases, and the junction held 7 bases outside the gene matches. Germline lookup yields CDR1 SGHNT and CDR2 YYREEE (reference sequence). CDR3 length: 17 amino acids. CDR3 region: CASSQGLAGTATDTQYF. The DNA for the CDR3 is TGTGCCAGCAGCCAGGGACTAGCGGGGACCGCCACAGATACGCAGTATTTT.

This clone was observed a handful of times. The chain links TRBV21-1 to TRBJ2-6; the table's TRBD2 call for D was not verified on the DNA. TRBV21-1 is a listed pseudogene. The CDR3 consists of 16 residues. Here the CDR3 DNA reads TGTGCCAGCAGCAAGAAGCGGCACTCTGGGGCCAACGTCCTGACTTTC. Translated: CASSKKRHSGANVLTF.

Only a few counts were recorded for this clone. The chain employs TRBV15 and TRBJ2-1; 11 bases line up with TRBD2. Per germline, CDR1 LNHNV and CDR2 YYDKDF (reference sequence). V trimming: 3 bases; J trimming: 6 bases; junction bases outside the gene matches: 1. The CDR3 covers 14 residues. The CDR3 loop is CATSRTSGANEQFF. The DNA for the CDR3 is TGTGCCACCAGCAGGACTAGCGGGGCCAATGAGCAGTTCTTC.

The chain carries TRBV5-6 and TRBJ2-1; 7 nucleotides line up with TRBD1. The trim removed 4 bases at V and 8 bases at J, leaving 15 bases unmatched. The CDR3 loop spans 16 amino acids. Germline V gene sequence: CDR1 SGHDT, CDR2 YYEEEE. The CDR3 region is CASSPNLMTGLDEQFF. DNA for the CDR3: TGTGCCAGCAGCCCGAATCTAATGACAGGGTTGGATGAGCAGTTCTTC.

This clone has only a few counts. This chain joins TRBV7-2 and TRBJ2-1; the match to TRBD2 covers 8 bases. The J segment lost 6 bases and the V segment lost 4 bases, leaving 5 bases of the junction unmatched. CDR1 and CDR2 from the germline V gene are SGHTA and FQGNSA. This CDR3 spans 14 amino acids. In DNA form, the CDR3 reads TGTGCCAGCAGCTCCGGCGGGAGGATCAATGAGCAGTTCTTC. Amino acid sequence: CASSSGGRINEQFF.

This clone was found a few times. The rearrangement links TRBV7-2 to TRBJ1-1; D call uncertain. The CDR3 runs to 11 residues. V was clipped by 3 bases and J by 5 bases, with 4 bases between them. Per germline, CDR1 SGHTA and CDR2 FQGNSA. The CDR3 DNA sequence: TGTGCCAGCAGCTTCTTAACTGAAGCTTTCTTT. This gives the protein CASSFLTEAFF.

This clone was observed a handful of times. V is TRBV2 and J is TRBJ1-4, with 9 bases that match TRBD1. From germline, CDR1 is SNHLY and CDR2 FYNNEI. CDR3 size: 14 residues. The V gene end was trimmed by 1 base and the J gene end by 7 bases; junction bases not matched to a gene: 1. CDR3 in amino acids: CASSEGDRAEKLFF. In DNA form, the CDR3 reads TGTGCCAGCAGTGAAGGGGACAGGGCTGAAAAACTGTTTTTT.

The chain employs TRBV12-5 and TRBJ2-1, with 9 bases aligning to TRBD2. Trimming took 4 bases from V and 9 from J; bases not matched to a gene: 10. CDR3 length: 15 amino acids. Germline V gene data show CDR1 as LGHNT and CDR2 as FRNRAP. CDR3 sequence (DNA): TGTGCTAGTGGTTGGCTTAGCGGGAGTAGGGTTGAGCAGTTCTTC. Its translation: CASGWLSGSRVEQFF.

CDR3 nucleotide sequence: TGTGCCAGCAGTGACCCGACTAGTTCTGATACGCAGTATTTT. Translating gives CASSDPTSSDTQYF. The chain recombines TRBV25-1 with TRBJ2-3; tentatively, D is TRBD2 (6 bases). The germline V gene encodes CDR1 MGHDK and CDR2 SYGVNS. V lost 3 bases, J lost 6 bases, and 13 bases lay in between. This CDR3 is 14 amino acids long.

This clone was counted ten times or more. The genes are TRBV29-1 and TRBJ2-7; TRBD1 is a possible D gene (8 bases). The CDR3 is 13 residues long. Germline-derived CDR1 and CDR2 are SQVTM and ANQGSEA. Trimming removed 8 bases from V and 0 bases from J, with 14 bases in between. Written as DNA, the CDR3 is TGCAGCTTCAGCGGGACAGGCTCCTACGAGCAGTACTTC. It yields the protein CSFSGTGSYEQYF.